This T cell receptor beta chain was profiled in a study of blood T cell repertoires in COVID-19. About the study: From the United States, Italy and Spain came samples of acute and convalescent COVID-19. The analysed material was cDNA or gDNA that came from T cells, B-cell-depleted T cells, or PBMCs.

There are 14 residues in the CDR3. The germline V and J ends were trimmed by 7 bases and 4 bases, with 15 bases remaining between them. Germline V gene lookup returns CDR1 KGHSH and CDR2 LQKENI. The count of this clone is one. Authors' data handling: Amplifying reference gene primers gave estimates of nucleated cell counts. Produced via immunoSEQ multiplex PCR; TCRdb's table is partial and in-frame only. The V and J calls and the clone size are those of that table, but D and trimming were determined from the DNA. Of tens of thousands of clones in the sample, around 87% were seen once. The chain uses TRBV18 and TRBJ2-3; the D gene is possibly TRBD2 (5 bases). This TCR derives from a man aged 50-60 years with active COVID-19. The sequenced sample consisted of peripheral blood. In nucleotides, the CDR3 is TGTGCCAGCTTCCCAGGAGGCCGGGCAGATACGCAGTATTTT. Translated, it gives CASFPGGRADTQYF.